A selection of T cell receptor beta chains follows, all from one sample in a study of cytotoxic CD8 clonotypes in ibrutinib-treated CLL. The table came from immunoSEQ multiplex PCR; TCRdb's copy has only in-frame clones and leaves some out. The table shows hundreds of thousands of clones, with under 80% occurring only once. The specimen was PBMCs, collected after 24 months of ibrutinib treatment. The receptor source for this set is a human donor with chronic lymphocytic leukemia. Each CDR3 is given with its conserved first and last residue. The D gene is left open where the match is weak. Some rows have no size entry. The others give once, few or many, or a class for an expanded clone.

NA TRBJ1-1 TRBV5-4 NA TGTGCCAGCAGCCTGACAGGTGGGAACACTGAAGCTTTCTTT CASSLTGGNTEAFF
NA TRBJ2-7 TRBV19 NA TGTGCCAGTAGTATAGGCGGGACCGGCTACGAGCAGTACTTC CASSIGGTGYEQYF
NA TRBJ2-1 TRBV30 NA TGTGCCTGGAGTTATGGGGGCAATGAGCAGTTCTTC CAWSYGGNEQFF
NA TRBJ1-1 TRBV6-6 NA TGTGCCAGCAGCCCGGACCTTACGAACACTGAAGCTTTCTTT CASSPDLTNTEAFF
NA TRBJ2-7 TRBV4-2 few TGTGCCAGCAGCCAAGTTGAGCGGACCGAACCGTACTTC CASSQVERTEPYF
TRBD2 TRBJ2-3 TRBV7-2 NA TGTGCCAGCAGCTTAGGACTAGCGGGGACCCAGGGTACGCAGTATTTT CASSLGLAGTQGTQYF
NA TRBJ2-6 TRBV7-9 NA TGTGCCAGCAGCTTGAACTCTGGGGCCAACGTCCTGACTTTC CASSLNSGANVLTF
NA TRBJ1-2 TRBV29-1 NA TGCAGCGTTCGACAGCTTCATGGCTACACCTTC CSVRQLHGYTF
TRBD1 TRBJ2-3 TRBV10-1 NA TGCGCCAGCAGCCGGGACAGGGTCACAGATACGCAGTATTTT CASSRDRVTDTQYF
TRBD2 TRBJ2-7 TRBV10-3 once TGTGCCATCATGAATCTAGCGGGAGGGCCTGTCGAGCAGTACTTC CAIMNLAGGPVEQYF
NA TRBJ2-2 TRBV9 NA TGTGCCAGCAGCTCGCGACTCGGCAGCACCGGGGAGCTGTTTTTT CASSSRLGSTGELFF
NA TRBJ2-7 TRBV28 NA TGTGCCAGCAGTTTACGGGGACCTGCCTACGAGCAGTACTTC CASSLRGPAYEQYF
NA TRBJ2-7 TRBV5-1 NA TGCGCCAGCAGCTCGACCTCGGCAGGGGCCGAGCAGTACTTC CASSSTSAGAEQYF
NA TRBJ2-3 TRBV5-6 NA TGTGCCAGCAGCCGCGAAGGGACCGCAGATACGCAGTATTTT CASSREGTADTQYF
TRBD2 TRBJ2-7 TRBV18 few TGTGCCAGCTCACCAGGGGGGGTCCCCGAGCAGTACTTC CASSPGGVPEQYF
TRBD2 TRBJ2-1 TRBV7-9 once TGTGCCAGCAGCTTAGGGCTAGCGGGAGGGACCTACAATGAGCAGTTCTTC CASSLGLAGGTYNEQFF
NA TRBJ1-5 TRBV11-2 few TGTGCCAGCAGCCCAACGTCAAATAGCAATCAGCCCCAGCATTTT CASSPTSNSNQPQHF
TRBD2 TRBJ2-1 TRBV6-5 NA TGTGCCAGCAGTTCCCCTAGCGGGAGGAGCTACAATGAGCAGTTCTTC CASSSPSGRSYNEQFF
NA TRBJ1-2 TRBV28 few TGTGCCAGCGGCCAGGGTTCCCCCTATGGCTACACCTTC CASGQGSPYGYTF
TRBD1 TRBJ1-4 TRBV5-1 NA TGCGCCAGCAGCATGCAAGGGACAGCTAATGAAAAACTGTTTTTT CASSMQGTANEKLFF
TRBD1 TRBJ2-1 TRBV6-5 NA TGTGCCAGCAGTGCACAGGGGTTAGGGGGTGAGCAGTTCTTC CASSAQGLGGEQFF
NA TRBJ2-2 TRBV27 NA TGTGCCAGCAGTGCGAGTGTCACCGGGGAGCTGTTTTTT CASSASVTGELFF
NA TRBJ1-1 TRBV28 few TGTGCCACTTGGGTCACCGGGAGCACTGAAGCTTTCTTT CATWVTGSTEAFF
NA TRBJ1-4 TRBV28 few TGTGCCAGCACCGAAATGGGGGGGCGGGTTTTGGAAAAACTGTTTTTT CASTEMGGRVLEKLFF
TRBD2 TRBJ2-1 TRBV4-3 NA TGCGCCAGCAGCCAGCGAACGGGGGAGACTAGCGGGAGACATGAGCAGTTCTTC CASSQRTGETSGRHEQFF